A selection of T cell receptor beta chains follows, all from one sample in a study of blood T cell repertoires in COVID-19. Method: immunoSEQ multiplex PCR; TCRdb's copy keeps in-frame clones and lacks some. The table shows some 250,000 clones, with roughly 90% occurring only once. The sequenced material came from peripheral blood. Receptor source: a man aged 55-75 years who had recovered from COVID-19. CDR3s include the opening cysteine and the closing phenylalanine or tryptophan. A D gene is named only where the DNA matches it firmly. Rows may omit the clone size; those that give it use once, few, many or a size class.

TRBJ2-1,.,TRBV11-1,TRBD2,TGTGCCAGCAGCCCAGCCCGGCCGGGGGGTTCGGAGCAGTTCTTC,CASSPARPGGSEQFF
TRBJ1-1,.,TRBV6-5,.,TGTGCCAGCAGAGATTGGACACTGAACACTGAAGCTTTCTTT,CASRDWTLNTEAFF
TRBJ2-1,once,TRBV19,TRBD2,TGTGCCAGTACCTCACTAGCGGGGGGCGGGATTGAGCAGTTCTTC,CASTSLAGGGIEQFF
TRBJ2-1,.,TRBV5-1,TRBD2,TGCGCCAGCAGCCCCATAGGGGGTAGCGGGGAGGCCAGAAGCTACAATGAGCAGTTCTTC,CASSPIGGSGEARSYNEQFF
TRBJ2-5,.,TRBV9,TRBD2,TGTGCCAGCAGCGCCAGGACTAGCGGCTGGGAGACCCAGTACTTC,CASSARTSGWETQYF
TRBJ1-4,.,TRBV30,TRBD1,TGTGCCTGGAGTGTACAGGGGGCGCCGGGAAAACTGTTTTTT,CAWSVQGAPGKLFF
TRBJ1-2,.,TRBV2,.,TGTGCCAGCAGTCGAAGGCGGGAGGGGGGCTACACCTTC,CASSRRREGGYTF
TRBJ2-1,once,TRBV5-1,TRBD2,TGCGCCAGCAGCCCCCAGCTATGGCGGGGGGGCCGGGGCAATGAGCAGTTCTTC,CASSPQLWRGGRGNEQFF
TRBJ2-1,.,TRBV7-2,.,TGTGCCAGCAGCTTAATTAACAATGAGCAGTTCTTC,CASSLINNEQFF
TRBJ2-3,once,TRBV19,.,TGTGCCAGTAGTAAAGCAGGCGGGGGCCCTAGCACAGATACGCAGTATTTT,CASSKAGGGPSTDTQYF
TRBJ2-3,.,TRBV4-2,.,TGTGCCAGCAGCCCCTCAGGGGTGGGGGTGGGAGATACGCAGTATTTT,CASSPSGVGVGDTQYF
TRBJ2-7,.,TRBV6-6,.,TGTGCCAGCAGCTACTCGCCTAGTCAACGCTACGAGCAGTACTTC,CASSYSPSQRYEQYF
TRBJ2-2,.,TRBV15,TRBD1,TGTGCCACCAGCCCAGGACAGGGGGAAACCGGGGAGCTGTTTTTT,CATSPGQGETGELFF
TRBJ2-1,.,TRBV9,.,TGTGCCAGCAGCGGTCGGGACACCGCCTACAATGAGCAGTTCTTC,CASSGRDTAYNEQFF
TRBJ1-2,.,TRBV6-1,.,TGTGCCAGCAGTTCCCCACAGAGAGCTAACTATGGCTACACCTTC,CASSSPQRANYGYTF
TRBJ1-1,.,TRBV6-5,.,TGTGCCAGCAGCCGGATGAGGGCGGCAGCTGAAGCTTTCTTT,CASSRMRAAAEAFF
TRBJ2-5,.,TRBV5-8,TRBD1,TGTGCCAGCAGCTTCAAGGGGGCGCATCAAGAGACCCAGTACTTC,CASSFKGAHQETQYF
TRBJ2-1,.,TRBV6-2/TRBV6-3,TRBD2,TGTGCCAGCACCCCACGGGGGGGGGCCGGCAATGAGCAGTTCTTC,CASTPRGGAGNEQFF
TRBJ1-1,once,TRBV5-1,TRBD1,TGCGCCAGCAGCGAAAACAACCGGGACAGCACTGAAGCTTTCTTT,CASSENNRDSTEAFF
TRBJ2-1,.,TRBV24-1,TRBD2,TGTGCCACCAGTGGCCTAACTAGCGGGGTTATTTCGTCGTACAATGAGCAGTTCTTC,CATSGLTSGVISSYNEQFF
TRBJ2-5,once,TRBV20-1,.,TGCAGTGCATCGTTCCGGGAGACCCAGTACTTC,CSASFRETQYF
TRBJ1-1,.,TRBV10-3,.,TGTGCCATCAGGGGGACTTGGGGGGCTTTCTTT,CAIRGTWGAFF
TRBJ2-5,.,TRBV5-1,.,TGCGCCAGCAGCTTACAGTACCAAGAGACCCAGTACTTC,CASSLQYQETQYF
TRBJ1-5,.,TRBV7-9,.,TGTGCCAGCAGCTTAGGGGGGGGAGGCAACGTCAATCAGCCCCAGCATTTT,CASSLGGGGNVNQPQHF
TRBJ2-3,.,TRBV3-1/TRBV3-2,.,TGTGCCAGCAGCCAAGAAGGCAGGTCTAGCACAGATACGCAGTATTTT,CASSQEGRSSTDTQYF
TRBJ1-1,.,TRBV12-3/TRBV12-4,.,TGTGCCAGCAGTTTTGGCGGCACTGAAGCTTTCTTT,CASSFGGTEAFF
TRBJ1-4,.,TRBV7-9,.,TGTGCCAGCAGCTTAGGGCAGGCTTATGAAAAACTGTTTTTT,CASSLGQAYEKLFF
TRBJ2-5,.,TRBV7-2,TRBD2,TGTGCCAGCAGCCTAACTAGCGGGGGGTGGGAGACCCAGTACTTC,CASSLTSGGWETQYF